This T cell receptor beta chain appears in the sequencing data of a study of post-analysis software for immune sequencing data. Study background: Relapsing-remitting, secondary progressive and progressive-relapsing multiple sclerosis were all included among the disease courses. Broader study findings: Included in a set of roughly 5 TRBV segments more frequent in patients than controls were TRBV5-6, TRBV5-1 and TRBV20-1.

With regard to this clonotype: Its antigen is not identified.

Unique-molecular-identifier-tagged TCR beta cDNA libraries were used. Each batch of about 1 to 11 million T cells produced 450,000 to 500,000 cDNA molecules. TCRdb called the PCR reads again in MiXCR, with one record for every CDR3 protein. The profile shows 740,000 or so distinct CDR3 sequences, about 50% of them singletons. Trimming removed 8 bases at V and 5 bases at J, with 10 bases between. This CDR3 comprises 12 residues. The sequencing input was blood. The sequence derives from a girl between 10 and 17 years old with multiple sclerosis. This chain uses TRBV12-3 or TRBV12-4 with TRBJ2-1; D possibly matches TRBD1 or TRBD2 (5 bases each). Here the CDR3 DNA reads TGTGCCAGCTTTCGGGACCACAATGAGCAGTTCTTC. This codes for CASFRDHNEQFF.